This TCR beta chain stems from a study of blood T cell repertoires in COVID-19. Turning to the study itself: Acute-phase and convalescent COVID-19 samples originated in the United States, Italy and Spain. T cells, B-cell-depleted T cells, or PBMCs supplied cDNA or gDNA.

CDR1 MNHNS and CDR2 SASEGT come from the germline V gene. The trim removed 0 bases at V and 6 bases at J, leaving 8 bases unmatched. The length of the CDR3 is 16 residues. Authors' processing steps: By means of reference gene primer amplification, nucleated cell counts were estimated. The data were produced by immunoSEQ multiplex PCR, yet TCRdb's version contains in-frame clones alone and is incomplete. V and J calls and clone size are given by that table; D and trimming were obtained from the DNA. Here the sample spans about 61,000 clones, about 90% being singletons. Material: peripheral blood. This chain uses TRBV6-1 with TRBJ1-1, with 9 bases that match TRBD1. This sequence was found in a woman in her forties or fifties with active or convalescent COVID-19. The CDR3 loop is CASSEAVGQGISEAFF. For the CDR3, the DNA is TGTGCCAGCAGTGAAGCGGTGGGACAGGGCATTTCTGAAGCTTTCTTT.